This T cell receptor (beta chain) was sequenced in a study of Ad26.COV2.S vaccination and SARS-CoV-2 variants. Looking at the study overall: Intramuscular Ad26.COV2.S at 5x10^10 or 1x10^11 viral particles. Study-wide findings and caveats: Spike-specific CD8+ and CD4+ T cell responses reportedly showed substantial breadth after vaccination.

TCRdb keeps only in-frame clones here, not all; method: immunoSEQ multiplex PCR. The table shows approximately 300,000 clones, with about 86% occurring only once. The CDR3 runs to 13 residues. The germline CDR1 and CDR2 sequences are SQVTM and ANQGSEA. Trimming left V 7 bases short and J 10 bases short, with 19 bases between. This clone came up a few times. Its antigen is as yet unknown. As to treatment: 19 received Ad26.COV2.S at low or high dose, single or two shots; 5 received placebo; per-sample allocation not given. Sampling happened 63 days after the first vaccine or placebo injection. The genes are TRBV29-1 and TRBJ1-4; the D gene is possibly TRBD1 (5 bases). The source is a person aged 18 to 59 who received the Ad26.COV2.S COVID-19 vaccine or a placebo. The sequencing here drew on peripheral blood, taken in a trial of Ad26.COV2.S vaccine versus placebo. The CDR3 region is CSAMTASRGKLFF. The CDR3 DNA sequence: TGCAGCGCAATGACAGCTTCTAGGGGAAAACTGTTTTTT.